Only a few counts were recorded for the clone carrying this TCR beta chain. Its antigen is not identified. The roughly 120-subject validation cohort, separate from the 666-subject first cohort, included the donors. This sample is part of a study of cytomegalovirus exposure and HLA in healthy donors. Broader study findings: The authors listed around 150 TCR beta chains as cytomegalovirus-associated.

TCRdb's copy holds only in-frame clones and misses some; the assay was immunoSEQ multiplex PCR. The data hold about 190,000 clones, with about 80% observed a single time. This CDR3 is built from 17 residues. V lost 4 bases and J lost 4; bases outside the gene matches: 10. Per germline, CDR1 SGHNT and CDR2 YYREEE (reference sequence). The V call is TRBV5-4, the J call TRBJ2-2; TRBD1 aligns across 10 bases. Source material: PBMCs. The sequence derives from a man between 18 and 29 years old in good health and CMV-seropositive. The DNA for the CDR3 is TGTGCCAGCAGCCCCCCCGGGACAGGGGCTATCACCGGGGAGCTGTTTTTT. Protein sequence: CASSPPGTGAITGELFF.